This T cell receptor (beta chain) is from a study of control samples from healthy donors and cancer patients. Assay: immunoSEQ multiplex PCR; the TCRdb copy retains only in-frame clones and omits some. The sample carries about 86,000 clones, 85% to 95% recorded once. The CDR3 runs to 14 residues. The germline CDR1 and CDR2 sequences are SNHLY and FYNNEI. The chain couples TRBV2 to TRBJ2-3; 9 nucleotides match TRBD2. The source of this sequence is a woman in her twenties or thirties in good health. The sample was blood. This chain's CDR3 is CATRTSVLTDTQYF. DNA for the CDR3: TGTGCTACTAGGACTAGCGTACTCACAGATACGCAGTATTTT.